The clone carrying this T cell receptor (beta chain) appeared a few times. The antigen remains undetermined. Germline-derived CDR1 and CDR2 are GTSNPN and SVGIG (reference sequence). The CDR3 runs 13 residues. With 2 bases clipped from V and 5 bases from J, the junction kept 3 bases outside the gene matches. This sample stems from a study of cytomegalovirus exposure and HLA in healthy donors. In nominal health when sampled, donors likely had unrecorded immune exposures nonetheless. The PCR used 60 Vbeta and 13 Jbeta primers. The assay was immunoSEQ multiplex PCR, and TCRdb's table has in-frame clones only and misses some. The table records approximately 110,000 clones, about 16% of them present only once. Findings and caveats of the study: Differences between HLA loci emerged in a later analysis of TCR association rates, with DRB1 most and HLA-C fewest. Published work reported that the classifier diagnosed cytomegalovirus status with high specificity and sensitivity.

The rearrangement links TRBV30 to TRBJ1-1; 9 bases fit TRBD1. This TCR was recovered from a woman under 30 in good health and CMV-seronegative. The source material was PBMCs. The CDR3 DNA sequence: TGTGCCTGGAGTACAGGGGGCCGGACTGAAGCTTTCTTT. Its protein product is CAWSTGGRTEAFF.